This is a list of T cell receptor beta chains from one sample in a study of T-cell reconstitution after alpha-beta-depleted transplantation in children. TCRdb re-called the PCR reads through MiXCR, storing one row per CDR3 protein. The sample lists 450,000 to 700,000 distinct CDR3 sequences, about a quarter seen once, with about 35% in the top ten. The sample consisted of PBMCs, taken before TCRalphabeta/CD19-depleted stem cell transplant. The source of these receptors is a boy under two years old with Wiskott-Aldrich syndrome, due to receive a stem cell transplant. The CDR3 runs from the conserved cysteine through the conserved F or W. The D gene is left open where the match is weak. A row's size may be missing; if present it is once, few, many or a size class.

CDR3aa: CASSPLHLGNYGYTF
CDR3nt: TGTGCCAGCAGCCCCCTACATTTGGGGAACTATGGCTACACCTTC
abundance: -
d_gene: -
j_gene: TRBJ1-2
v_gene: TRBV5-5

CDR3aa: CSVEGLAIYNEQFF
CDR3nt: TGCAGCGTTGAGGGACTAGCGATCTACAATGAGCAGTTCTTC
abundance: -
d_gene: TRBD2
j_gene: TRBJ2-1
v_gene: TRBV29-1

CDR3aa: CSARGTSGIYEQYF
CDR3nt: TGCAGTGCTAGAGGGACTAGCGGGATCTACGAGCAGTACTTC
abundance: once
d_gene: TRBD2
j_gene: TRBJ2-7
v_gene: TRBV20-1

CDR3aa: CSARVRSSKYYNEQFF
CDR3nt: TGCAGTGCTAGAGTTCGAAGCTCGAAATACTACAATGAGCAGTTCTTC
abundance: few
d_gene: -
j_gene: TRBJ2-1
v_gene: TRBV20-1

CDR3aa: CASSSRHLEQFF
CDR3nt: TGTGCCAGCAGTTCTCGACACTTAGAGCAGTTCTTC
abundance: once
d_gene: -
j_gene: TRBJ2-1
v_gene: TRBV28

CDR3aa: CASRSQGRSEAFF
CDR3nt: TGCGCCAGCAGATCTCAGGGGAGGTCTGAAGCTTTCTTT
abundance: few
d_gene: -
j_gene: TRBJ1-1
v_gene: TRBV5-1

CDR3aa: CSVLESGTETQYF
CDR3nt: TGCAGCGTCCTGGAGTCAGGGACGGAGACCCAGTACTTC
abundance: -
d_gene: -
j_gene: TRBJ2-5
v_gene: TRBV29-1

CDR3aa: CSARERVGGSYSYNEQFF
CDR3nt: TGCAGTGCTAGAGAAAGGGTGGGCGGGAGCTACTCCTACAATGAGCAGTTCTTC
abundance: -
d_gene: TRBD2
j_gene: TRBJ2-1
v_gene: TRBV20-1

CDR3aa: CASSPLGRQETQYF
CDR3nt: TGTGCCAGCAGCCCACTAGGACGTCAAGAGACCCAGTACTTC
abundance: -
d_gene: -
j_gene: TRBJ2-5
v_gene: TRBV12-3/TRBV12-4

CDR3aa: CASSLVSDPYEQYF
CDR3nt: TGCGCCAGCAGCTTGGTGTCGGACCCCTACGAGCAGTACTTC
abundance: -
d_gene: -
j_gene: TRBJ2-7
v_gene: TRBV5-1

CDR3aa: CASSPDRGYQETQYF
CDR3nt: TGTGCCAGCAGCCCGGACAGGGGATACCAAGAGACCCAGTACTTC
abundance: few
d_gene: TRBD1
j_gene: TRBJ2-5
v_gene: TRBV3-1

CDR3aa: CASSQDFRDWETQYF
CDR3nt: TGCGCCAGCAGCCAAGATTTCCGGGACTGGGAGACCCAGTACTTC
abundance: -
d_gene: -
j_gene: TRBJ2-5
v_gene: TRBV4-1

CDR3aa: CASSLSVWGGRSDEQFF
CDR3nt: TGCGCCAGCAGCTTGAGTGTTTGGGGCGGGAGAAGTGATGAGCAGTTCTTC
abundance: -
d_gene: TRBD2
j_gene: TRBJ2-1
v_gene: TRBV5-1

CDR3aa: CASSLRVPGELFF
CDR3nt: TGTGCCAGCAGCTTACGCGTTCCCGGGGAGCTGTTTTTT
abundance: -
d_gene: -
j_gene: TRBJ2-2
v_gene: TRBV11-1

CDR3aa: CASSGGIRANEKLFF
CDR3nt: TGTGCCAGCAGCGGTGGGATAAGAGCTAATGAAAAACTGTTTTTT
abundance: -
d_gene: -
j_gene: TRBJ1-4
v_gene: TRBV6-1

CDR3aa: CASSLYPLAGAGDNEQFF
CDR3nt: TGTGCCAGCAGCTTATATCCTCTAGCGGGAGCCGGGGACAATGAGCAGTTCTTC
abundance: once
d_gene: TRBD2
j_gene: TRBJ2-1
v_gene: TRBV11-2

CDR3aa: CASSRGQGFSGNTIYF
CDR3nt: TGTGCCAGCAGCCGAGGACAGGGTTTTTCCGGAAACACCATATATTTT
abundance: few
d_gene: TRBD1
j_gene: TRBJ1-3
v_gene: TRBV6-1

CDR3aa: CASSEALHYGYTF
CDR3nt: TGTGCCAGCAGTGAAGCGCTTCACTATGGCTACACCTTC
abundance: -
d_gene: -
j_gene: TRBJ1-2
v_gene: TRBV2

CDR3aa: CASSLGPAGSETQYF
CDR3nt: TGCGCCAGCAGCTTGGGTCCGGCAGGGTCCGAGACCCAGTACTTC
abundance: few
d_gene: -
j_gene: TRBJ2-5
v_gene: TRBV5-1

CDR3aa: CASSLLVASGIHEQFF
CDR3nt: TGTGCCAGCAGTTTGTTGGTAGCTAGCGGGATACATGAGCAGTTCTTC
abundance: -
d_gene: TRBD2
j_gene: TRBJ2-1
v_gene: TRBV27

CDR3aa: CASSQDGLRQGVHF
CDR3nt: TGTGCCAGCAGCCAAGACGGACTTCGACAGGGAGTACACTTC
abundance: few
d_gene: TRBD1
j_gene: TRBJ2-4
v_gene: TRBV14

CDR3aa: CASSLIAGDTQYF
CDR3nt: TGTGCCAGCAGCTTAATAGCGGGGGATACGCAGTATTTT
abundance: -
d_gene: TRBD2
j_gene: TRBJ2-3
v_gene: TRBV7-3

CDR3aa: CAISVGQGIGQPQHF
CDR3nt: TGTGCCATCAGTGTAGGACAGGGAATTGGTCAGCCCCAGCATTTT
abundance: -
d_gene: TRBD1
j_gene: TRBJ1-5
v_gene: TRBV10-3

CDR3aa: CASSQDGPRDEQYF
CDR3nt: TGCGCCAGCAGCCAAGATGGACCTCGGGACGAGCAGTACTTC
abundance: -
d_gene: -
j_gene: TRBJ2-7
v_gene: TRBV4-1

CDR3aa: CSVEDGDRGYEQYF
CDR3nt: TGCAGCGTTGAAGATGGGGACAGGGGATACGAGCAGTACTTC
abundance: once
d_gene: TRBD1
j_gene: TRBJ2-7
v_gene: TRBV29-1

CDR3aa: CSVPCRAGYEQYF
CDR3nt: TGCAGCGTGCCCTGCCGGGCGGGCTACGAGCAGTACTTC
abundance: -
d_gene: -
j_gene: TRBJ2-7
v_gene: TRBV29-1

CDR3aa: CASRPLDRNTGELFF
CDR3nt: TGTGCCAGCAGACCACTGGACAGGAACACCGGGGAGCTGTTTTTT
abundance: -
d_gene: -
j_gene: TRBJ2-2
v_gene: TRBV28

CDR3aa: CSVTLGAVDSPLHF
CDR3nt: TGCAGCGTTACCCTGGGGGCTGTAGATTCACCCCTCCACTTT
abundance: -
d_gene: -
j_gene: TRBJ1-6
v_gene: TRBV29-1

CDR3aa: CASSWTSGAPYEQYF
CDR3nt: TGTGCCAGCAGCTGGACTAGCGGGGCCCCCTACGAGCAGTACTTC
abundance: -
d_gene: TRBD2
j_gene: TRBJ2-7
v_gene: TRBV7-6

CDR3aa: CSALTGGLEQFF
CDR3nt: TGCAGTGCTCTTACTGGGGGACTAGAGCAGTTCTTC
abundance: few
d_gene: TRBD2
j_gene: TRBJ2-1
v_gene: TRBV20-1

CDR3aa: CSAIALIAGLEYF
CDR3nt: TGCAGTGCTATTGCATTAATAGCGGGATTGGAGTATTTT
abundance: few
d_gene: TRBD2
j_gene: TRBJ2-3
v_gene: TRBV20-1

CDR3aa: CASSYWGGSRNNEQFF
CDR3nt: TGTGCCAGCAGTTACTGGGGCGGGAGTAGGAACAATGAGCAGTTCTTC
abundance: few
d_gene: TRBD2
j_gene: TRBJ2-1
v_gene: TRBV6-5

CDR3aa: CSAGRLAGEQYF
CDR3nt: TGCAGCGCCGGGAGACTAGCGGGTGAGCAGTACTTC
abundance: few
d_gene: TRBD2
j_gene: TRBJ2-7
v_gene: TRBV29-1

CDR3aa: CASSLAISADTQYF
CDR3nt: TGCGCCAGCAGCTTGGCGATTAGCGCAGATACGCAGTATTTT
abundance: few
d_gene: -
j_gene: TRBJ2-3
v_gene: TRBV5-1

CDR3aa: CASGGPDYNEQFF
CDR3nt: TGTGCCAGCGGAGGGCCAGATTACAATGAGCAGTTCTTC
abundance: few
d_gene: -
j_gene: TRBJ2-1
v_gene: TRBV9

CDR3aa: CATSDLSSSGQETQYF
CDR3nt: TGTGCCACCAGTGACCTTTCGTCTAGCGGCCAAGAGACCCAGTACTTC
abundance: few
d_gene: TRBD2
j_gene: TRBJ2-5
v_gene: TRBV24-1

CDR3aa: CASSLRDRMGEQFF
CDR3nt: TGTGCCAGCAGCTTGCGGGACAGGATGGGTGAGCAGTTCTTC
abundance: few
d_gene: TRBD1
j_gene: TRBJ2-1
v_gene: TRBV7-8

CDR3aa: CASRRTGTGNTIYF
CDR3nt: TGTGCCAGCAGACGTACAGGGACTGGAAACACCATATATTTT
abundance: few
d_gene: -
j_gene: TRBJ1-3
v_gene: TRBV5-6

CDR3aa: CASSQDDREIWGTGELFF
CDR3nt: TGCGCCAGCAGCCAAGATGACAGGGAAATTTGGGGAACCGGGGAGCTGTTTTTT
abundance: -
d_gene: TRBD1
j_gene: TRBJ2-2
v_gene: TRBV4-1

CDR3aa: CASSQDPTLAGLAEQFF
CDR3nt: TGTGCCAGCAGCCAAGATCCCACTTTAGCGGGATTAGCTGAGCAGTTCTTC
abundance: -
d_gene: TRBD2
j_gene: TRBJ2-1
v_gene: TRBV3-1

CDR3aa: CASREEAQDTGELFF
CDR3nt: TGTGCCAGCCGGGAGGAGGCGCAAGACACCGGGGAGCTGTTTTTT
abundance: -
d_gene: TRBD2
j_gene: TRBJ2-2
v_gene: TRBV12-3/TRBV12-4

CDR3aa: CASSGTGNYGYTF
CDR3nt: TGTGCCAGCAGTGGGACAGGCAACTATGGCTACACCTTC
abundance: few
d_gene: TRBD1
j_gene: TRBJ1-2
v_gene: TRBV2

CDR3aa: CASRATSGRTGELFF
CDR3nt: TGTGCCAGCAGAGCTACTAGCGGGAGAACCGGGGAGCTGTTTTTT
abundance: -
d_gene: TRBD2
j_gene: TRBJ2-2
v_gene: TRBV2